The present T cell receptor beta chain was sequenced within a study of T cell responses to AZD1222 COVID-19 vaccine. Study findings and constraints: Vaccine-related CD4 TCRs covered spike, predominating at 160-218 and 743-854.

On this clone itself: Its antigen remains unidentified.

Data came from immunoSEQ multiplex PCR; TCRdb stores just in-frame clones and leaves some out. The sample contains more than 80,000 clones, around 85% of which appear only once. In germline, CDR1 is LNHDA, CDR2 SQIVND (reference sequence). Trimming cost V 8 bases and J 0 bases; bases outside gene matches: 8. CDR3 length: 15 residues. V gene TRBV19 combines with J gene TRBJ2-3; 7 bases agree with TRBD2. The receptor's source is an adult who received the AZD1222 COVID-19 vaccine. The sequenced sample was peripheral blood, obtained 28 days after the second AZD1222 dose. The CDR3 bases are TGTGCCAGTGTAGACCCAGCGGGGAGCACAGATACGCAGTATTTT. Translation: CASVDPAGSTDTQYF.